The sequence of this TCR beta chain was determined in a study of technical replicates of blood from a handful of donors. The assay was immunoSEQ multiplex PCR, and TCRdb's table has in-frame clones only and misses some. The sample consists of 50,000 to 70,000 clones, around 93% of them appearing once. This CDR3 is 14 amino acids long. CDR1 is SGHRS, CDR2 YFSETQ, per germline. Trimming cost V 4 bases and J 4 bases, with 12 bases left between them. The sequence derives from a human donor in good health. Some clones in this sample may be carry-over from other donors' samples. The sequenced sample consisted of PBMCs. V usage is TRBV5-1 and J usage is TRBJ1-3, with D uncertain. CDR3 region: CASSPEAAGNTIYF. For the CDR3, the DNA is TGCGCCAGCAGCCCGGAAGCGGCCGGAAACACCATATATTTT.